What follows are 2 T cell receptor beta chains derived from one specimen sequenced in a study of identical twins. Using its own MiXCR run on the 5' RACE reads, TCRdb lists one record per CDR3 protein. The sample shows fewer than 800,000 distinct CDR3 sequences, 7% to 7.5% of them seen only once. A further study also used this sample, focusing on yellow fever vaccine responses in identical twins.

The sequencing sample was made of PBMCs. These receptors came from a woman between 18 and 29 years old in good health.

This clonotype was seen only a few times. The rearrangement links TRBV4-1 to TRBJ1-1; D is possibly TRBD1 (6 bases). This CDR3 has 18 residues. Trimming pared 6 bases from V and 1 base from J, leaving 24 bases between. Germline-derived CDR1 and CDR2 are MGHRA and YSYEKL. CDR3 coding DNA: TGCGCCAGCAGTCAAACGACGGGACACATGATATCGAACACTGAAGCTTTCTTT. It translates to CASSQTTGHMISNTEAFF.

This clonotype occurred once. The rearrangement uses TRBV7-9 and TRBJ2-7, with D perhaps TRBD2 (6 bases). V lost 3 bases and J lost 4, with 16 bases in between. Germline assignment: CDR1 SEHNR and CDR2 FQNEAQ (reference sequence). The CDR3 extends over 15 amino acids. CDR3 amino acids: CASSFLEGPIYEQYV. DNA of the CDR3: TGTGCCAGCAGCTTTTTGGAGGGCCCGATTTACGAGCAGTACGTC.